A single sample gave rise to the 9 T cell receptor beta chains below, sequenced in a study of CD8 T cells in ankylosing spondylitis. Study conclusions and caveats: Among TCR beta sequences, a motif of under ten highly homologous variants appeared characteristic of ankylosing spondylitis blood.

TCRdb analysed the 5' RACE reads with MiXCR anew, one entry per CDR3 protein. The table includes approximately 400,000 distinct CDR3 sequences, about 24% detected once. These receptors have no known antigen. Sequencing was carried out using blood, either unsorted or a sorted T cell fraction (not recorded which). All receptors derive from a male donor with ankylosing spondylitis.

The gene calls are TRBV7-9 and TRBJ2-5; maybe TRBD2 (6 bases). V lost 3 bases to trimming and J lost 5 bases, with 13 bases between them. This CDR3 region has 14 residues. The V gene's germline CDR1 is SEHNR and CDR2 FQNEAQ (reference sequence). This chain's CDR3 is CASSFGGAWETQYF. Here the CDR3 DNA reads TGTGCCAGCAGCTTTGGAGGGGCCTGGGAGACCCAGTACTTC.

This rearrangement joins TRBV12-3 or TRBV12-4 to TRBJ2-1; D call uncertain. Trimming stripped 7 bases from V and 4 bases from J, with 8 bases between. The CDR3 totals 12 residues. CDR3 loop: CASKVAYNEQFF. Here the CDR3 DNA reads TGTGCCAGCAAGGTTGCATACAATGAGCAGTTCTTC.

The gene calls are TRBV3-1 and TRBJ2-7; D is perhaps TRBD2 (6 bases). The germline V and J ends were trimmed by 6 bases and 3 bases, with 12 bases remaining between them. This CDR3 spans 13 amino acids. Germline lookup yields CDR1 LGHDT and CDR2 YNNKEL (reference sequence). The DNA of the CDR3 is TGTGCCAGCAGAGGGACGGGGGTCTACGAGCAGTACTTC. This codes for CASRGTGVYEQYF.

The genes are TRBV2 and TRBJ2-5; D is possibly TRBD2 (6 bases). Trimming left V 6 bases short and J 3 bases short, with 8 bases between. Germline values: CDR1 SNHLY, CDR2 FYNNEI. The CDR3 has 12 residues. CDR3 sequence: CASSWREETQYF. CDR3 nucleotide sequence: TGTGCCAGCAGCTGGAGGGAAGAGACCCAGTACTTC.

This CDR3 is CASSEAFRETQYF. The CDR3 DNA sequence: TGTGCCAGCAGTGAAGCATTTCGGGAGACCCAGTACTTC. The chain is built from TRBV2 and TRBJ2-5, with D unclear. This CDR3 has 13 residues. Germline CDR1 SNHLY, CDR2 FYNNEI. Trimming shortened V by 0 bases and J by 5 bases, and 7 bases separated the two germline ends.

V usage is TRBV7-2 and J usage is TRBJ1-1; D remains unclear. With 3 bases removed from V and 5 bases from J, the gap between germline ends came to 10 bases. Germline-derived CDR1 and CDR2 are SGHTA and FQGNSA. The CDR3 contains 13 residues. CDR3 coding DNA: TGTGCCAGCAGCTTCTCCGAGTTAACTGAAGCTTTCTTT. Amino acid sequence: CASSFSELTEAFF.

This clonotype was counted between two and nine times. The chain combines TRBV15 with TRBJ2-1, with 12 nucleotides matching TRBD2. The CDR3 runs 19 residues. Trimming cost V 1 base and J 0 bases; bases outside gene matches: 7. The V gene's germline CDR1 is LNHNV and CDR2 YYDKDF (reference sequence). The DNA of the CDR3 is TGTGCCACCAGCAGAGTCCGGACTAGCGGGATGGGCTCCTACAATGAGCAGTTCTTC. Protein product: CATSRVRTSGMGSYNEQFF.

The table lists this clonotype with a few counts. The CDR3 loop is CSATLNGQGAKQYF. CDR3 DNA: TGCAGTGCTACACTAAACGGACAGGGGGCTAAGCAGTACTTC. V and J are TRBV20-1 and TRBJ2-7, with 11 bases that match TRBD1. This CDR3 has 14 amino acids. With V trimmed by 4 bases and J by 8 bases, 10 bases remained unmatched. The germline gives CDR1 DFQATT, CDR2 SNEGSKA (reference sequence).

V and J are TRBV20-1 and TRBJ2-7; 11 nucleotides match TRBD1. J gave up 5 bases and V 1 base, and 16 bases lay outside the gene matches. This CDR3 has 18 residues. Germline CDR1 DFQATT, CDR2 SNEGSKA (reference sequence). CDR3 region: CSARVFGQGAAINHEQYF. CDR3 bases: TGCAGTGCTAGAGTATTCGGACAGGGGGCCGCGATTAACCACGAGCAGTACTTC.